The clone carrying this T cell receptor (beta chain) has at least ten counts. What it recognizes is unknown. The sample comes from a study of human T cells and chemical hapten exposure. Findings and limits, study-wide: PT1 expanded TCR numbers rose with patch test score. Expanded TCRs were compared with controls, and the expanded TCRs formed significantly more large CDR3 similarity clusters.

The time point here: pre-sensitization, week 0. Treatment defined: therapeutic diphenylcyclopropenone sensitization with weekly scalp DPC. The CDR3 totals 15 residues. Germline CDR1 and CDR2: MNHNY and SVGAGI (reference sequence). V shed 6 bases, J shed 5 bases, and the junction held 7 bases outside the gene matches. TCRdb used MiXCR to reprocess the RACE reads, holding one entry per CDR3 protein. Of over 30,000 distinct CDR3 sequences in the sample, 7.5% to 8% were seen once. This chain joins TRBV6-6 and TRBJ2-2, with 9 bases lining up with TRBD1. This receptor was obtained from a woman aged 45-65 years with alopecia areata. Some clones in this sample may be carry-over from other donors' samples. The sequences come from whole blood, collected in connection with sensitization to the hapten diphenylcyclopropenone (DPC). The CDR3 protein is CASSGTGRRTGELFF. The CDR3 nucleotides read TGTGCCAGCAGCGGGACAGGGCGTCGAACCGGGGAGCTGTTTTTT.